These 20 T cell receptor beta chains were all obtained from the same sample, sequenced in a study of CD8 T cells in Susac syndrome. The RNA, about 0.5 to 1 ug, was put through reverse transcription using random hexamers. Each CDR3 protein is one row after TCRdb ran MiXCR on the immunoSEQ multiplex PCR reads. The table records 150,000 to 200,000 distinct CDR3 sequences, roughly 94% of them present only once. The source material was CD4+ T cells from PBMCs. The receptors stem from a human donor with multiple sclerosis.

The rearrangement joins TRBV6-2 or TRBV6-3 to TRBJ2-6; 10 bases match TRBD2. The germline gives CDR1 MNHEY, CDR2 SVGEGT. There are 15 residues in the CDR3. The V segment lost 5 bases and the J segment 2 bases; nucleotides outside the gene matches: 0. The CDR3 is CASSLAGAGANVLTF. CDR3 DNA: TGTGCCAGCAGTCTAGCGGGAGCTGGGGCCAACGTCCTGACTTTC.

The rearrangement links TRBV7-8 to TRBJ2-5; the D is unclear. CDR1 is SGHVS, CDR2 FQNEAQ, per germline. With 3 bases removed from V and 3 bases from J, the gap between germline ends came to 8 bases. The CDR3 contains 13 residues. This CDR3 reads CASSLNAEETQYF. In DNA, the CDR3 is TGTGCCAGCAGCTTGAACGCGGAAGAGACCCAGTACTTC.

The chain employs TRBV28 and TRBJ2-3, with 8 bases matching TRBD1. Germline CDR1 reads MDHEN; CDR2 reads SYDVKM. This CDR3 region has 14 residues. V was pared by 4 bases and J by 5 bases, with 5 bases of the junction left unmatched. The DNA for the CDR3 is TGTGCCAGCAGTTCGCAGGGGGCCCAAGATACGCAGTATTTT. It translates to CASSSQGAQDTQYF.

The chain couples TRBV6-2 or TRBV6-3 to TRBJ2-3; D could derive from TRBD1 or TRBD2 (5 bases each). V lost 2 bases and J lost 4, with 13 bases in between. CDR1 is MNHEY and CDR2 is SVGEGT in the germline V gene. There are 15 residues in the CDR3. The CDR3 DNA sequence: TGTGCCAGCAGTTACGGTCTGGGGGAACCAGATACGCAGTATTTT. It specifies CASSYGLGEPDTQYF.

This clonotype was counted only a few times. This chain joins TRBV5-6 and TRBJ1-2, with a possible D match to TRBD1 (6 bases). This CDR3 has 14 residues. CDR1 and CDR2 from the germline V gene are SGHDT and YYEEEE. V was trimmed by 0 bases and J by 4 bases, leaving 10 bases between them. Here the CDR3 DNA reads TGTGCCAGCAGCTTGGGGACAGCCCTCTATGGCTACACCTTC. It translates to CASSLGTALYGYTF. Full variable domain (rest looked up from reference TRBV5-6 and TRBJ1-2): DAGVTQSPTHLIKTRGQQVTLRCSPKSGHDTVSWYQQALGQGPQFIFQYYEEEERQRGNFPDRFSGHQFPNYSSELNVNALLLGDSALYLCASSLGTALYGYTFGSGTRLTVV.

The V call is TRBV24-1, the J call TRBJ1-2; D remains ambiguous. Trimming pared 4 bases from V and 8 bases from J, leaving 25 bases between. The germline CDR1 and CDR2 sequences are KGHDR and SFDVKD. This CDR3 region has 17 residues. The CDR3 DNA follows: TGTGCCACCAGTGACCCAGGAGCCTCCCCGGGGATGGGCGGCTACACCTTC. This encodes CATSDPGASPGMGGYTF.

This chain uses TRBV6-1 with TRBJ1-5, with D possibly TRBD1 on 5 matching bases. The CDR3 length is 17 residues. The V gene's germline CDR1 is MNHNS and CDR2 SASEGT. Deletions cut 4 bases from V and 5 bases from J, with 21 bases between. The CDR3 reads CASSGRSGRQGDQPQHF. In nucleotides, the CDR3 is TGTGCCAGCAGTGGTAGGTCGGGACGGCAGGGCGATCAGCCCCAGCATTTT.

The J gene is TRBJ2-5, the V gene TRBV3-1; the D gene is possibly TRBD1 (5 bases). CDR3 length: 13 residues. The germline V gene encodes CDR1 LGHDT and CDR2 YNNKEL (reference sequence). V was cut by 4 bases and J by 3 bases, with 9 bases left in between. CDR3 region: CASSRKGEETQYF. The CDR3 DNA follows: TGTGCCAGCAGCCGAAAAGGGGAAGAGACCCAGTACTTC.

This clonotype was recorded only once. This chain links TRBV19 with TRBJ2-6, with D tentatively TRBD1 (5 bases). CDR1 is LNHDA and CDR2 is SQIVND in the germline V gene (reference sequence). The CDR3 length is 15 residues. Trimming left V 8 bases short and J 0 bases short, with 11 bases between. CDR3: CASELGVSGANVLTF. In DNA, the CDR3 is TGTGCCAGTGAGTTAGGGGTCTCTGGGGCCAACGTCCTGACTTTC.

The CDR3 region is CSAGQGERQYF. CDR3 bases: TGCAGCGCTGGACAGGGGGAACGGCAGTACTTC. The chain is built from TRBV29-1 and TRBJ2-7, with 10 bases aligning to TRBD1. Per germline, CDR1 SQVTM and CDR2 ANQGSEA. CDR3 length: 11 residues. The J segment lost 9 bases and the V segment lost 7 bases, leaving 6 bases of the junction unmatched.

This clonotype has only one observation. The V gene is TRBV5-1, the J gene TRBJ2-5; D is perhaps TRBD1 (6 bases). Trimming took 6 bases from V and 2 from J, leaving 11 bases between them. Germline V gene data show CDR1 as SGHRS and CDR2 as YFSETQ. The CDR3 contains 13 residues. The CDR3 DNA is TGCGCCAGCACTCGGGACACTCAAGAGACCCAGTACTTC. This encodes CASTRDTQETQYF.

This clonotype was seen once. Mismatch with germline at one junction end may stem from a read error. Here the CDR3 DNA reads TGCACCCTACGCGTGGAAGCGGACACTGAAGCTTTCTTT. Translating gives CTLRVEADTEAFF. V gene TRBV2 combines with J gene TRBJ1-1; no clear D. The CDR3 contains 13 residues. Germline CDR1 is SNHLY and CDR2 is FYNNEI. The variable domain in full, completed from reference TRBV2 and TRBJ1-1, reads EPEVTQTPSHQVTQMGQEVILRCVPISNHLYFYWYRQILGQKVEFLVSFYNNEISEKSEIFDDQFSVERPDGSNFTLKIRSTKLEDSAMYFCTLRVEADTEAFFGQGTRLTVV.

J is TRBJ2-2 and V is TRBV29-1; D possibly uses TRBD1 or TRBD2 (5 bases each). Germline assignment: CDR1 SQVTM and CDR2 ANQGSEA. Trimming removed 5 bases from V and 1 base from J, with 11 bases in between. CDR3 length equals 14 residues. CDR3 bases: TGCAGCGTTAAGGGGAGCCTGAACACCGGGGAGCTGTTTTTT. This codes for CSVKGSLNTGELFF.

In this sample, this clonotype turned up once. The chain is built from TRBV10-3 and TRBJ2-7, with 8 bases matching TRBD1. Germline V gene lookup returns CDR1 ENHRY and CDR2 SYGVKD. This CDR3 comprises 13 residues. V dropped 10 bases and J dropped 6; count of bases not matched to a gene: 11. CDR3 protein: CATAKDRASEQYF. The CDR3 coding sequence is TGTGCCACAGCTAAGGACAGGGCCTCCGAGCAGTACTTC.

The CDR3 DNA follows: TGTGCCAGCAGCACTGGGAGCGGGACCTACGAGCAGTACTTC. Translated, it gives CASSTGSGTYEQYF. This chain connects TRBV9 to TRBJ2-7, with 7 bases matching TRBD2. J gave up 2 bases and V 4 bases, and 6 bases lay outside the gene matches. CDR1 and CDR2 from the germline V gene are SGDLS and YYNGEE. This CDR3 has 14 amino acids.

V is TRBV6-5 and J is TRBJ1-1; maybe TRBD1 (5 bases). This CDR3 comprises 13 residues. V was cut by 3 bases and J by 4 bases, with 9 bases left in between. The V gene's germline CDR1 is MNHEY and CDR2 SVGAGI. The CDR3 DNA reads TGTGCCAGCAGTTATAATGGGGGCACTGAAGCTTTCTTT. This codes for CASSYNGGTEAFF.

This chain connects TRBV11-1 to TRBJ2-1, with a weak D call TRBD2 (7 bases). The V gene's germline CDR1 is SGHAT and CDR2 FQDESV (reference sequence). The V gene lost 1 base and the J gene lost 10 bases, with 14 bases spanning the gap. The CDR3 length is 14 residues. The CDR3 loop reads CASSLGGGRREQFF. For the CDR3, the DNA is TGTGCCAGCAGCTTAGGCGGGGGCCGTAGGGAGCAGTTCTTC.

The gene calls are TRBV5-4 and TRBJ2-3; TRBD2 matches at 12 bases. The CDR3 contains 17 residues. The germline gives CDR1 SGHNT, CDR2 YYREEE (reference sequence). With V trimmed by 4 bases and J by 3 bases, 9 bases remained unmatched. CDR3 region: CASSLRLAGDGTDTQYF. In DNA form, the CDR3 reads TGTGCCAGCAGCCTGCGACTAGCGGGAGATGGTACAGATACGCAGTATTTT.

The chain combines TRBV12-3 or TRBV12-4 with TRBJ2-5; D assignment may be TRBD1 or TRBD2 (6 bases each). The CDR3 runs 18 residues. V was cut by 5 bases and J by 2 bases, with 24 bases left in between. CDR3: CASSRLGTIAVSQETQYF. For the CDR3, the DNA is TGTGCCAGCAGTAGATTAGGGACAATAGCGGTTTCTCAAGAGACCCAGTACTTC.

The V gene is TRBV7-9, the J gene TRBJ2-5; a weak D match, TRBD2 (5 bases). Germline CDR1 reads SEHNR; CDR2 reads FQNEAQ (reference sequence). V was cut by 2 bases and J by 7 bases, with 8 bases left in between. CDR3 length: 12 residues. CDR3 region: CASSLNEGTQYF. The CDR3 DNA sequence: TGTGCCAGCAGCTTAAATGAGGGGACCCAGTACTTC.